This T cell receptor beta chain was profiled in a study of T cell changes during pregnancy in multiple sclerosis. From germline, CDR1 is SGHRS and CDR2 YFSETQ. With V trimmed by 3 bases and J by 0 bases, 3 bases remained unmatched. There are 15 residues in the CDR3. Clones were read by immunoSEQ multiplex PCR, and TCRdb kept only the in-frame ones, dropping some. The repertoire holds roughly 120,000 clones, about 93% seen once, with 1.5% in the top ten. The sequences come from peripheral blood, collected in the third trimester of pregnancy. The rearrangement joins TRBV5-1 to TRBJ2-1, with 7 positions matching TRBD2. This TCR was recovered from a female donor with multiple sclerosis, enrolled in a pregnancy study. This CDR3 is CASSSGRGSYNEQFF. The CDR3 region has the DNA TGCGCCAGCAGCTCAGGGAGGGGCTCCTACAATGAGCAGTTCTTC.